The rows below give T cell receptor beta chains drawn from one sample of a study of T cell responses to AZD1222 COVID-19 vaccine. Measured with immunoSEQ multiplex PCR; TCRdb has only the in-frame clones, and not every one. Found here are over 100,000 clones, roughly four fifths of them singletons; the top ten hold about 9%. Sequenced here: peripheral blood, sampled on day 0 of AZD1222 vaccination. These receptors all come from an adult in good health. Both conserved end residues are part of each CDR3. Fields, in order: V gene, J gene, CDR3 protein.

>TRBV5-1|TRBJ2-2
CASSSGTAFTGELFF
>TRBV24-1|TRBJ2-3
CATSGQVADTQYF
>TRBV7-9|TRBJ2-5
CASRSTGGDVQETQYF
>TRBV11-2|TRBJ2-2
CASSLLPTGNGELFF
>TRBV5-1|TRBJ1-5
CASSLGQGGPQHF
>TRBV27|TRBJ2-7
CASRRAGVVYEQYF
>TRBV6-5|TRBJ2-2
CASSYSTGERRGELFF
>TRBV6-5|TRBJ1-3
CATWTGSSGNTIYF
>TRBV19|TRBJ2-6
CASSIDGGSGANVLTF
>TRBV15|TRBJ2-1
CATSRDRGSLTYNEQFF
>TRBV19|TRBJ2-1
CASKPVSSYNEQFF
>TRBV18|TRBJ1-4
CASSPRESEKLFF
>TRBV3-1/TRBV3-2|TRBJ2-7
CASSPGGTYEQYF
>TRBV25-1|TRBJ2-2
CASSVTSESGELFF
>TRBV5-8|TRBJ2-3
CASSLAGRAWDTQYF
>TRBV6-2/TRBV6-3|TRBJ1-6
CASSPRTGGRNSPLHF
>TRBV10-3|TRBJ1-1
CAIRDTNRGSNTEAFF
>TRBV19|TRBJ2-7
CASSIEQVPPYEQYF
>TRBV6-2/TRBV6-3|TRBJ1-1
CASSLLFTEAFF
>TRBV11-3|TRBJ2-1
CASSLDSSGRELSSEQFF
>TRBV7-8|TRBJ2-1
CASSLDGAGGLREQFF
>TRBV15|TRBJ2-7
CATSRGGGPTYEQYF
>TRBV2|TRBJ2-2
CASSAGTSLTGELFF
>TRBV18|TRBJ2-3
CASSPGLAEADTQYF
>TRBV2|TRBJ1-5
CASTRDSNQPQHF
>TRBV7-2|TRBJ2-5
CASSPRGEHETQYF
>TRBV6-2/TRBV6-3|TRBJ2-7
CASSYSLGQGYEQYF
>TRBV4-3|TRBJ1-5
CASSRTGRNQPQHF
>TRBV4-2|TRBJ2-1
CASSLAGVSEQFF
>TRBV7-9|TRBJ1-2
CASRRDSYGYTF
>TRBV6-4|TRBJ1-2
CASSDLQGTGGYTF
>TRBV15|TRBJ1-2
CATSRVKGHYGYTF
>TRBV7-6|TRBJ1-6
CASSLSGVNNSPLHF
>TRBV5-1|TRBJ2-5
CASSLFRGGETQYF
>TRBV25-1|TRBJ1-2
CASSESINYGYTF
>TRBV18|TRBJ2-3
CASSPRLAGAGTDTQYF
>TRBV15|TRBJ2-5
CATSRSTGTETQYF
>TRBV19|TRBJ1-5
CASSITIGQRNQPQHF
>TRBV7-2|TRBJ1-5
CASSLGNVYSNQPQHF
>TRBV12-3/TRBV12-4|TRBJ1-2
CASSRGSGYTF
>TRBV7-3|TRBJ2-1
CASSSGLAYSEQFF
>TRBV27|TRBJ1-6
CASSAQGTHSPLHF
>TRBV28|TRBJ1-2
CASMANYGYTF
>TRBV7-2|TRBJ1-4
CASSLRIRDEKLFF
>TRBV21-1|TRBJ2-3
CASSKGPTEGLAFYTDTQYF
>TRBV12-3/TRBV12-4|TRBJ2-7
CASSLLGEQYF
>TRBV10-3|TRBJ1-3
CAIRPRTGGNVGNTIYF
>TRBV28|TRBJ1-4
CASSSTGVRANEKLFF
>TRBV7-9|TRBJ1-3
CASSLASGAGNTIYF
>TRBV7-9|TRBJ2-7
CASTLWGADEQYF
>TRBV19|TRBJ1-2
CASSIRSRGIIPRGYTF
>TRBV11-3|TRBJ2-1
CASSLNRGIDNEQFF
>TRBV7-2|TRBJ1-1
CASSLARGTEAFF
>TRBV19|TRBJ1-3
CASSRDRFQRNTIYF
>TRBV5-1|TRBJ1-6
CASSIQGARNSPLHF
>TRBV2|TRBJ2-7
CASSIPVDREVTYEQYF
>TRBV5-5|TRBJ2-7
CASSLMTESYEQYF
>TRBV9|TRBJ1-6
CASSVNSGNSPLHF
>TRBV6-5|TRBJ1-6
CASTRSSYNSPLHF